This TCR beta chain is from a study of T cell clones after liver transplantation. The wider study: Without induction therapy, subjects received standard immunosuppression until 12-24 months post-transplant. Draws occurred before transplant, before withdrawal, and after complete or failed withdrawal. Study findings and constraints: Post-transplant time points were not standardized, so conclusions are preliminary.

Sequenced by immunoSEQ multiplex PCR; TCRdb stores in-frame clones only, minus some. The sample gives around 76,000 clones, 75% to 90% of which show up once; approximately 0.73% is in the top ten. CD3+CD4+ and CD3+CD8+ cells were FACS-sorted from thawed unstimulated PBMCs. Trimming shortened V by 6 bases and J by 2 bases, and 13 bases separated the two germline ends. The CDR3 has 14 amino acids. Of note for this clone: The antigen remains unidentified.

This chain connects TRBV23-1 to TRBJ2-5; tentative D call: TRBD2 (6 bases). TRBV23-1 is marked as an open reading frame, function uncertain. The specimen comprised CD4+ T cells from blood, sampled 12 months after liver transplant. This sequence was found in a human patient who received a liver transplant. Some T cells may arise from the graft donor. The CDR3: CASRTRDFQETQYF. The CDR3, as DNA: TGCGCCAGCAGAACCCGGGACTTTCAAGAGACCCAGTACTTC.